A selection of T cell receptor beta chains follows, all from one sample in a study of shared clonotypes between healthy human individuals. The data were produced by immunoSEQ multiplex PCR, yet TCRdb's version contains in-frame clones alone and is incomplete. The table records about 2.4 million clones, approximately 93% of them present only once. Material for sequencing was naive CD4+ T cells from PBMCs. The receptors stem from a man between 18 and 29 years old in good health. Some clones in this sample may be carry-over from other donors' samples. CDR3s include the opening cysteine and the closing phenylalanine or tryptophan. A D gene is named only where the DNA matches it firmly. Where a row states a size, it is once, few, many or the class of an expanded clone; other rows omit it.

cdr3_aa: CATSRVYDQPQHF; cdr3_nt: TGTGCCACCAGCAGAGTTTACGATCAGCCCCAGCATTTT; d_call: .; cdr3_length: 13; clone_size: once; v_call: TRBV15; j_call: TRBJ1-5
cdr3_aa: CASNRGSEAFF; cdr3_nt: TGTGCCAGCAACAGGGGATCTGAAGCTTTCTTT; d_call: TRBD1; cdr3_length: 11; clone_size: .; v_call: TRBV6-1; j_call: TRBJ1-1
cdr3_aa: CASSKDSSPTEQYF; cdr3_nt: TGCGCCAGCAGCAAGGACTCATCCCCTACCGAGCAGTACTTC; d_call: .; cdr3_length: 14; clone_size: .; v_call: TRBV5-1; j_call: TRBJ2-7
cdr3_aa: CASSGLTQETQYF; cdr3_nt: TGTGCCAGCAGTGGCCTGACCCAAGAGACCCAGTACTTC; d_call: .; cdr3_length: 13; clone_size: .; v_call: TRBV2; j_call: TRBJ2-5
cdr3_aa: CAWSRDFLGLNYGYTF; cdr3_nt: TGTGCCTGGAGTAGGGACTTTCTAGGGTTGAACTATGGCTACACCTTC; d_call: .; cdr3_length: 16; clone_size: .; v_call: TRBV30; j_call: TRBJ1-2
cdr3_aa: CASSVVGGSTDTQYF; cdr3_nt: TGTGCCAGCAGCGTAGTGGGCGGAAGCACAGATACGCAGTATTTT; d_call: .; cdr3_length: 15; clone_size: .; v_call: TRBV9; j_call: TRBJ2-3
cdr3_aa: CAIGLAETISTDTQYF; cdr3_nt: TGTGCCATCGGACTAGCGGAGACTATTAGCACAGATACGCAGTATTTT; d_call: TRBD2; cdr3_length: 16; clone_size: .; v_call: TRBV5-4; j_call: TRBJ2-3
cdr3_aa: CASSPTAGGYNEQFF; cdr3_nt: TGTGCCAGCAGCCCGACAGCCGGAGGCTACAATGAGCAGTTCTTC; d_call: .; cdr3_length: 15; clone_size: .; v_call: TRBV7-2; j_call: TRBJ2-1
cdr3_aa: CSVAGDLYNEQFF; cdr3_nt: TGCAGCGTTGCCGGGGATCTTTACAATGAGCAGTTCTTC; d_call: .; cdr3_length: 13; clone_size: .; v_call: TRBV29-1; j_call: TRBJ2-1
cdr3_aa: CASSTDPDRGFDEQFF; cdr3_nt: TGTGCCAGCAGCACAGACCCGGACAGGGGATTTGATGAGCAGTTCTTC; d_call: .; cdr3_length: 16; clone_size: .; v_call: TRBV21-1; j_call: TRBJ2-1
cdr3_aa: CASSIDLVYYEQYF; cdr3_nt: TGTGCCAGTAGTATAGACCTTGTTTACTACGAGCAGTACTTC; d_call: .; cdr3_length: 14; clone_size: .; v_call: TRBV19; j_call: TRBJ2-7
cdr3_aa: CASSTRTGGGQETQYF; cdr3_nt: TGTGCCAGCAGTACGCGGACAGGGGGCGGGCAAGAGACCCAGTACTTC; d_call: TRBD1; cdr3_length: 16; clone_size: .; v_call: TRBV28; j_call: TRBJ2-5
cdr3_aa: CASSHSGTGGDEQFF; cdr3_nt: TGCGCCAGCAGTCACTCCGGGACAGGGGGCGATGAGCAGTTCTTC; d_call: TRBD1; cdr3_length: 15; clone_size: .; v_call: TRBV5-1; j_call: TRBJ2-1
cdr3_aa: CASSPLPGVQETQYF; cdr3_nt: TGTGCCAGCTCACCACTCCCTGGGGTCCAAGAGACCCAGTACTTC; d_call: .; cdr3_length: 15; clone_size: .; v_call: TRBV18; j_call: TRBJ2-5
cdr3_aa: CASSRGQGVSGYTF; cdr3_nt: TGTGCCAGCAGCCGGGGACAGGGGGTCTCTGGCTACACCTTC; d_call: TRBD1; cdr3_length: 14; clone_size: .; v_call: TRBV28; j_call: TRBJ1-2
cdr3_aa: CTSRVALAGYEQYF; cdr3_nt: TGCACCAGCAGGGTGGCGCTAGCGGGTTACGAGCAGTACTTC; d_call: .; cdr3_length: 14; clone_size: .; v_call: TRBV1; j_call: TRBJ2-7
cdr3_aa: CASSLTSNQGPSNTGELFF; cdr3_nt: TGTGCCAGCAGCCTTACTAGCAACCAGGGCCCATCGAACACCGGGGAGCTGTTTTTT; d_call: .; cdr3_length: 19; clone_size: .; v_call: TRBV9; j_call: TRBJ2-2
cdr3_aa: CAISPRLAGVDNEQFF; cdr3_nt: TGTGCCATCAGCCCTAGACTAGCGGGAGTGGACAATGAGCAGTTCTTC; d_call: TRBD2; cdr3_length: 16; clone_size: .; v_call: TRBV10-3; j_call: TRBJ2-1
cdr3_aa: CASSPLLSGNTIYF; cdr3_nt: TGTGCCAGCTCACCCCTCTTATCTGGAAACACCATATATTTT; d_call: .; cdr3_length: 14; clone_size: .; v_call: TRBV18; j_call: TRBJ1-3
cdr3_aa: CSVGPGGYGYTF; cdr3_nt: TGCAGCGTGGGGCCGGGCGGCTATGGCTACACCTTC; d_call: .; cdr3_length: 12; clone_size: .; v_call: TRBV29-1; j_call: TRBJ1-2
cdr3_aa: CASSLALAFRTEAFF; cdr3_nt: TGTGCCAGCAGCTTAGCGCTCGCGTTCCGGACTGAAGCTTTCTTT; d_call: .; cdr3_length: 15; clone_size: .; v_call: TRBV7-2; j_call: TRBJ1-1
cdr3_aa: CASRAGTSSIEAFF; cdr3_nt: TGTGCCAGCAGGGCCGGGACAAGCTCAATTGAAGCTTTCTTT; d_call: .; cdr3_length: 14; clone_size: few; v_call: TRBV6-1; j_call: TRBJ1-1
cdr3_aa: CASSPASGGHYGYTF; cdr3_nt: TGTGCCAGCAGTCCGGCATCGGGCGGTCACTATGGCTACACCTTC; d_call: .; cdr3_length: 15; clone_size: .; v_call: TRBV28; j_call: TRBJ1-2
cdr3_aa: CASSEFSRVNTEAFF; cdr3_nt: TGTGCCAGCAGTGAATTCAGTAGAGTGAACACTGAAGCTTTCTTT; d_call: .; cdr3_length: 15; clone_size: .; v_call: TRBV6-1; j_call: TRBJ1-1
cdr3_aa: CASRTGWPNEKLFF; cdr3_nt: TGTGCCAGTAGAACAGGGTGGCCTAATGAAAAACTGTTTTTT; d_call: .; cdr3_length: 14; clone_size: .; v_call: TRBV19; j_call: TRBJ1-4
cdr3_aa: CASSFRTASNQPQHF; cdr3_nt: TGTGCCAGCAGTTTTAGGACAGCTAGCAATCAGCCCCAGCATTTT; d_call: .; cdr3_length: 15; clone_size: .; v_call: TRBV28; j_call: TRBJ1-5
cdr3_aa: CASSGTGELFF; cdr3_nt: TGTGCCAGTTCAGGCACCGGGGAGCTGTTTTTT; d_call: .; cdr3_length: 11; clone_size: .; v_call: TRBV28; j_call: TRBJ2-2
cdr3_aa: CAWRLAGPETQYF; cdr3_nt: TGTGCCTGGAGACTAGCGGGCCCAGAGACCCAGTACTTC; d_call: TRBD2; cdr3_length: 13; clone_size: .; v_call: TRBV30; j_call: TRBJ2-5
cdr3_aa: CASSVVQGGPDEQFF; cdr3_nt: TGTGCCAGCAGCGTAGTCCAGGGTGGGCCCGATGAGCAGTTCTTC; d_call: .; cdr3_length: 15; clone_size: .; v_call: TRBV9; j_call: TRBJ2-1